This T cell receptor beta chain was obtained from a study of response to subunit inactivated influenza vaccine. The CDR3 is 13 amino acids. The germline V gene encodes CDR1 SQVTM and CDR2 ANQGSEA. J gave up 5 bases and V 7 bases, and 9 bases lay outside the gene matches. In TCRdb, the RT-PCR reads were re-called with MiXCR into one record per CDR3 protein. The sample carries 600,000 to 850,000 distinct CDR3 sequences, 11% to 15% recorded once. The chain recombines TRBV29-1 with TRBJ2-7; TRBD1 aligns across 9 bases. The sample in question was PBMCs from blood, obtained 14 days before vaccination. The sequence came from a man aged 50 or older who received an inactivated influenza vaccine. The CDR3, as DNA: TGCAGCGCCCCCGGGGACAGGGTAGACGAGCAGTACTTC. Its protein is CSAPGDRVDEQYF.